The present TCR beta chain was sequenced within a study of CD8 T cells in ankylosing spondylitis. Study-wide results and limits: The study looked at matched synovial fluid samples from ankylosing spondylitis patients. Disease-linked clones were reported to be significantly enriched there. A TCR beta motif of eight highly homologous variants appeared characteristic of ankylosing spondylitis blood.

With molecular barcodes, quantitative 5'-RACE was used to make the TCR beta libraries. TCRdb re-derived calls from the 5' RACE reads in MiXCR, one entry per CDR3 protein. The repertoire includes about 460,000 distinct CDR3 sequences, about 5.7% of them detected once, and 3% to 4% sits in the top ten. Trimming shortened V by 8 bases and J by 4 bases, and 9 bases separated the two germline ends. Looked up from germline, CDR1 is MNHEY and CDR2 is SMNVEV (reference sequence). The CDR3 extends over 11 amino acids. This clonotype was seen ten or more times. The antigen is undetermined. The sample was blood, either unsorted or a sorted T cell fraction (not recorded which). The sequence was obtained from a male donor with ankylosing spondylitis. The rearrangement links TRBV27 to TRBJ2-7; the D is unclear. As DNA, the CDR3 is TGTGCCAGCCGCAGCTATTACGAGCAGTACTTC. Residues: CASRSYYEQYF.